Sequencing of this T cell receptor (beta chain) was carried out in a study of blood T cell repertoires in COVID-19. Study information: Collection of acute and convalescent COVID-19 samples took place in the United States, Italy and Spain. T cells, B-cell-depleted T cells, or PBMCs provided the cDNA or gDNA that served as material.

Germline V lookup: CDR1 MNHEY, CDR2 SVGAGI. The CDR3 consists of 14 residues. V dropped 7 bases and J dropped 2 bases, with 12 bases sitting between them. The authors' processing: Counts of nucleated cells, estimated from reference gene primer amplification, were obtained. The protocol was immunoSEQ multiplex PCR, while the TCRdb copy is restricted to in-frame clones and leaves out a portion. V and J calls and clone size are those listed in that table; D and trimming were worked out from the DNA. The repertoire includes roughly 100,000 clones, around 81% of them detected once, and around a tenth sits in the top ten.

Sequenced sample: peripheral blood. The V and J genes are TRBV6-5 and TRBJ2-1; tentatively, D is TRBD1 (5 bases). The TCR comes from a woman between 70 and 85 years old with acute or convalescent COVID-19. The chain's CDR3 is CASMSRGPYNEQFF. CDR3 nucleotide sequence: TGTGCCAGCATGAGTAGGGGTCCCTACAATGAGCAGTTCTTC.